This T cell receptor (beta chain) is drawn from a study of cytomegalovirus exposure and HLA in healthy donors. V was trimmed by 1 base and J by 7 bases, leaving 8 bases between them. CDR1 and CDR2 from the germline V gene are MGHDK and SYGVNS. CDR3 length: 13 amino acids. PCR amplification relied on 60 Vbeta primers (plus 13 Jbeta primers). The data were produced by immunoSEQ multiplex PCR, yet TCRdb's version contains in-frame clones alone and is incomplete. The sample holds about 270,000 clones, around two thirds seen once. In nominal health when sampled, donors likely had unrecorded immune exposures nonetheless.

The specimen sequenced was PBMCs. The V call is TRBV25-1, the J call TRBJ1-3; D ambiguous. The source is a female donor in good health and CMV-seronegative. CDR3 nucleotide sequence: TGTGCCAGCAGTGAATTTGCGGCGAACACCATATATTTT. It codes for CASSEFAANTIYF.